This T cell receptor beta chain is from a study of neoadjuvant anti-PD-1 for oral cavity cancer. Data came from immunoSEQ multiplex PCR; TCRdb stores just in-frame clones and leaves some out. The data hold about 14,000 clones, with around 70% observed a single time. The CDR3 contains 16 residues. V lost 4 bases, J lost 4 bases, and 8 bases stayed unmatched. Germline CDR1 is SGDLS and CDR2 is YYNGEE. This clonotype was sampled from a person between 40 and 80 years old with oral cavity squamous cell carcinoma. The genes are TRBV9 and TRBJ2-5; the match to TRBD1 covers 12 bases. The source was PBMCs, collected before nivolumab (anti-PD-1) treatment. The CDR3 DNA sequence: TGTGCCAGCAGCCCGGGGGGGACAGGGGGCTCAGAGACCCAGTACTTC. Encoded protein: CASSPGGTGGSETQYF.